The entry below describes one TCR beta chain. This entry is derived from a study of blood T cell repertoires in COVID-19. How the authors handled the data: The assay estimated nucleated cells by amplifying reference gene primers. TCRdb's copy holds only in-frame clones and misses some; the assay was immunoSEQ multiplex PCR. For V, J and clone size, that table is used; D and trimming come from the DNA. The profile shows under 200,000 clones, 82% of them singletons. The CDR3 extends over 15 amino acids. In germline, CDR1 is SGDLS, CDR2 YYNGEE. Trimming took 0 bases from V and 4 from J, leaving 13 bases between them.

This TCR was recovered from a man aged 55 to 70 who had recovered from COVID-19. The chain joins TRBV9 to TRBJ1-2, with a weak D call TRBD1 (6 bases). The sequencing sample was made of PBMCs or T cells enriched from blood (not recorded which). CDR3 nucleotide sequence: TGTGCCAGCAGCGTAGCGAGGGGACAAGGCTATGGCTACACCTTC. It codes for CASSVARGQGYGYTF.